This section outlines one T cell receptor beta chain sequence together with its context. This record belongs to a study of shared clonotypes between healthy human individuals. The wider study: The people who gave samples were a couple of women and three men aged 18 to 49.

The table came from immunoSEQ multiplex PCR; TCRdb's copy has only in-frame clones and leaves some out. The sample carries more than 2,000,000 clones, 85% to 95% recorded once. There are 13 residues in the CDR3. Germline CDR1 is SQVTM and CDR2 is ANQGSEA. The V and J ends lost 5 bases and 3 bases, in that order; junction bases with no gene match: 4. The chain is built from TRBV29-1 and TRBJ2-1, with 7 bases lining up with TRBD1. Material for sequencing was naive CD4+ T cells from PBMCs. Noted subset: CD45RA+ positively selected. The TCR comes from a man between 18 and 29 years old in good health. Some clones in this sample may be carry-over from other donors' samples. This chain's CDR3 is CSVQGEFYNEQFF. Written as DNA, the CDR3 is TGCAGCGTTCAGGGGGAGTTCTACAATGAGCAGTTCTTC.